These 30 T cell receptor beta chains originate from one sample sequenced in a study of molecular identifiers for immune sequencing clone quantification. TCRdb re-called the PCR reads through MiXCR, storing one row per CDR3 protein. The table records around 470,000 distinct CDR3 sequences, about a fifth of them present only once. What was sequenced was naive CD8+ T cells from blood, with Jurkat cell RNA spiked in. Indicated subset: FACS-sorted CD8+CD4-CCR7+CD45RA+ naive T cells. These receptors all come from a human donor in good health. Some libraries in this study had Jurkat cell RNA spiked in.

Many counts were recorded for this clonotype. The chain uses TRBV12-3 or TRBV12-4 and TRBJ2-7; D not certain. The CDR3 consists of 11 residues. V was shortened by 3 bases and J by 6 bases, with 6 bases between the two germline ends. The CDR3 region is CASSLAREQYF. CDR3 nucleotide sequence: TGTGCCAGCAGTTTGGCCCGCGAGCAGTACTTC.

As regards this clonotype: A much more abundant neighbour one base away suggests this may be a read error. The gene calls are TRBV6-2 or TRBV6-3 and TRBJ1-5; D call uncertain. The CDR3 has 14 amino acids. Germline V CDR1 and CDR2: MNHEY, SVGEGT. V lost 4 bases and J 1 base, leaving 8 bases between the germline ends. CDR3 region: CASSCSASNQPQHF. Here the CDR3 DNA reads TGTGCCAGCAGTTGCTCGGCGAGCAATCAGCCCCAGCATTTT.

V is TRBV7-6 and J is TRBJ2-3; 10 nucleotides agree with TRBD2. J was trimmed by 4 bases and V by 5 bases; bases with no gene match: 6. The V gene's germline CDR1 is SGHVS and CDR2 FNYEAQ. The CDR3 extends over 15 amino acids. The CDR3 region is CASSLSGGRADTQYF. CDR3 DNA sequence: TGTGCCAGCAGCCTTAGCGGGGGGCGGGCAGATACGCAGTATTTT.

This clonotype appeared a single time. This sequence joins TRBV7-9 and TRBJ2-1; unclear D gene. Germline V gives CDR1 SEHNR, CDR2 FQNEAQ (reference sequence). The CDR3 spans 13 residues. V dropped 8 bases and J dropped 3 bases, with 11 bases sitting between them. The DNA of the CDR3 is TGTGCCAGCGGCCCGCGGAGCTACAATGAGCAGTTCTTC. Its protein is CASGPRSYNEQFF.

In its sample, this clonotype was seen many times. The chain joins TRBV2 to TRBJ2-7; TRBD2 aligns across 9 bases. Germline V CDR1 and CDR2: SNHLY, FYNNEI. The trim removed 6 bases at V and 4 bases at J, leaving 7 bases unmatched. The CDR3 is 14 amino acids. The CDR3 reads CASSSSGVSYEQYF. DNA of the CDR3: TGTGCCAGCAGCTCTAGCGGGGTATCTTACGAGCAGTACTTC.

This clonotype was counted many times. This sequence joins TRBV10-3 and TRBJ2-7, with D hard to call. The V end lost 0 bases, the J end lost 5 bases, and 8 bases lay between the germline ends. Germline loops: CDR1 ENHRY, CDR2 SYGVKD. The CDR3 runs to 13 residues. CDR3 region: CAISESGYHEQYF. In DNA form, the CDR3 reads TGTGCCATCAGTGAGTCGGGGTACCACGAGCAGTACTTC.

CDR3: CASSEEWGGETQYF. CDR3 bases: TGTGCCAGCAGTGAAGAGTGGGGCGGGGAGACCCAGTACTTC. The chain is built from TRBV6-1 and TRBJ2-5; D may correspond to TRBD1 or TRBD2 (5 bases each). Germline V gene lookup returns CDR1 MNHNS and CDR2 SASEGT. V lost 1 base and J 5 bases, leaving 11 bases between the germline ends. CDR3 length: 14 residues.

With respect to this clonotype: Because the CDR3 is missing its conserved closing phenylalanine or tryptophan, this is likely a read error. CDR3 bases: TGTGCCGGCAGTGGCCAGAGCTACATGAACACTGAAGCTTTCCTT. Amino acids: CAGSGQSYMNTEAFL. This chain links TRBV2 with TRBJ1-1, with no clear D. CDR1 is SNHLY, CDR2 FYNNEI, per germline. The CDR3 covers 15 residues.

This clonotype was found a few times. The DNA of the CDR3 is TGTGCCAGCAGTTATCTTCACCAACCCGGGGAGCTGTTTTTT. This codes for CASSYLHQPGELFF. The chain uses TRBV6-2 or TRBV6-3 and TRBJ2-2; no clear D. This CDR3 comprises 14 residues. V gave up 3 bases and J gave up 6 bases, with 11 bases separating them. From germline, CDR1 is MNHEY and CDR2 SVGEGT.

This clonotype was detected a few times. The rearrangement joins TRBV6-2 or TRBV6-3 to TRBJ2-2; no definite D call. V lost 0 bases and J lost 5, with 10 bases in between. Germline V gene sequence: CDR1 MNHEY, CDR2 SVGEGT. The CDR3 is 15 residues long. Written as DNA, the CDR3 is TGTGCCAGCAGTTACTCGTCATCCGGTACCGGGGAGCTGTTTTTT. The encoded protein is CASSYSSSGTGELFF.

Note on this clonotype: Since a much larger clone is just one base distant, this may be a read error. The J gene is TRBJ1-6, the V gene TRBV6-5; TRBD1 matches at 8 bases. The CDR3 is 14 residues long. In germline, CDR1 is MNHEY, CDR2 SVGAGI. V lost 8 bases to trimming and J lost 4 bases; unmatched junction nucleotides: 4. CDR3 in DNA: TGTGCCAGCGGTCGGACAGGGTATAATTCACCCCTCCACTTT. Translated: CASGRTGYNSPLHF.

This clonotype turned up a few times. The rearrangement uses TRBV7-9 and TRBJ2-7, with TRBD1 matching over 8 bases. The CDR3 covers 15 residues. V lost 5 bases and J lost 2; bases outside the gene matches: 8. Germline-derived CDR1 and CDR2 are SEHNR and FQNEAQ (reference sequence). The CDR3: CASSAGQGAAYEQYF. CDR3 DNA: TGTGCCAGCAGCGCCGGCCAGGGGGCAGCCTACGAGCAGTACTTC.

The V gene is TRBV6-6, the J gene TRBJ1-1, with D hard to call. The V and J ends lost 5 bases and 8 bases respectively, with 3 bases between them. CDR1 and CDR2 from the germline V gene are MNHNY and SVGAGI (reference sequence). The CDR3 totals 9 residues. CDR3 sequence: CASSQEAFF. CDR3 bases: TGTGCCAGCAGTCAAGAAGCTTTCTTT.

This clonotype appeared many times. The V and J genes are TRBV14 and TRBJ1-5, with TRBD1 matching over 9 bases. The trim removed 3 bases at V and 7 bases at J, leaving 4 bases unmatched. The CDR3 totals 14 residues. Germline V gene sequence: CDR1 SGHDN, CDR2 FVKESK. CDR3 in amino acids: CASSHGGQGQPQHF. CDR3 nucleotide sequence: TGTGCCAGCAGCCATGGAGGACAGGGGCAGCCCCAGCATTTT.

The gene calls are TRBV7-7 and TRBJ2-2; unclear D gene. V lost 5 bases to trimming and J lost 6 bases, with 13 bases between them. Germline V lookup: CDR1 SSHAT, CDR2 FNYEAQ (reference sequence). The CDR3 extends over 14 amino acids. The CDR3 DNA reads as TGTGCCAGCAGCCCCCTATCCACCCCCGGGGAGCTGTTTTTT. Residues: CASSPLSTPGELFF.

The sample holds a few counts of this clonotype. This chain connects TRBV7-9 to TRBJ2-7; D uncertain. Trimming took 3 bases from V and 2 from J, leaving 20 bases between them. Germline V lookup: CDR1 SEHNR, CDR2 FQNEAQ (reference sequence). The CDR3 has 17 amino acids. CDR3 sequence reads: CASSFTSAAQPPYEQYF. DNA of the CDR3: TGTGCCAGCAGCTTCACGTCTGCAGCCCAACCGCCCTACGAGCAGTACTTC.

A remark on this clonotype: As the CDR3 is not closed by the conserved phenylalanine or tryptophan, this likely results from a read error. Because the CDR3's place on the DNA is in doubt, the DNA is left out and the CDR3 is given as listed by TCRdb. This chain joins TRBV5-3 and TRBJ2-1; the D segment call TRBD1 is taken from the table without a DNA check. TRBV5-3 is reported as an ORF; its role is uncertain. Counting both end residues, the CDR3 totals 12 amino acids. CDR3 protein: CASSLLGQGGFS.

This clonotype showed up just a few times. This sequence joins TRBV4-1 and TRBJ2-5; 8 bases agree with TRBD1. The junction had 5 bases not matched to a gene; V was cut back by 0 bases and J by 2 bases. Germline CDR1 is MGHRA and CDR2 is YSYEKL. This CDR3 is 16 amino acids long. This CDR3 is CASSQEMTGAQETQYF. The DNA of the CDR3 is TGCGCCAGCAGCCAAGAAATGACAGGGGCGCAAGAGACCCAGTACTTC.

The CDR3, as DNA: TGTGCCAGCAGCTTAAGTTATGAGGTCTCTGGGGCCAACGTCCTGACTTTC. It codes for CASSLSYEVSGANVLTF. This chain joins TRBV5-4 and TRBJ2-6; no firm D call. The CDR3 spans 17 residues. Germline V gene sequence: CDR1 SGHNT, CDR2 YYREEE (reference sequence). The V end lost 2 bases, the J end lost 0 bases, and 12 bases lay between the germline ends.

This clonotype came up many times. This chain connects TRBV3-1 to TRBJ1-4; D gene uncertain. There are 15 residues in the CDR3. The V and J ends lost 0 bases and 0 bases respectively, with 5 bases between them. The V gene's germline CDR1 is LGHDT and CDR2 YNNKEL (reference sequence). The DNA for the CDR3 is TGTGCCAGCAGCCAAGACGTTGCAACTAATGAAAAACTGTTTTTT. This gives the protein CASSQDVATNEKLFF.

Remarks on this clonotype: The junction and the germline gene differ at one end; a read error may be behind it. The chain is built from TRBV7-7 and TRBJ2-3; D gene uncertain. CDR3 length: 17 amino acids. CDR1 and CDR2 (germline): SSHAT, FNYEAQ (reference sequence). The CDR3 DNA reads TGTGCTAGCAGCTTATCGTCCGGGTCGATTTTCACAGATACGCAGTATTTT. Protein sequence: CASSLSSGSIFTDTQYF.

The V gene is TRBV7-3, the J gene TRBJ2-3; D not resolved. Per the germline V gene, CDR1 is SGHTA and CDR2 is FQGTGA. The length of the CDR3 is 11 residues. V lost 4 bases to trimming and J lost 7 bases, with 6 bases between them. DNA of the CDR3: TGTGCCAGCAGCTCGGGCCATACGCAGTATTTT. Its translation: CASSSGHTQYF.

This clonotype was picked up many times. The chain links TRBV7-9 to TRBJ2-7; possible D gene TRBD1, 6 bases. The CDR3 spans 14 residues. Germline values: CDR1 SEHNR, CDR2 FQNEAQ (reference sequence). V lost 5 bases and J 1 base, leaving 12 bases between the germline ends. The CDR3 bases are TGTGCCAGCAGCGGTTACAGGGAATCCTACGAGCAGTACTTC. As protein: CASSGYRESYEQYF.

This chain connects TRBV12-3 or TRBV12-4 to TRBJ1-5, with no clear D. CDR3 size: 15 residues. V lost 7 bases and J lost 0, with 13 bases in between. The DNA for the CDR3 is TGTGCCAGCACCGCCAGTCTATATAGCAATCAGCCCCAGCATTTT. This gives the protein CASTASLYSNQPQHF.

The V and J genes are TRBV10-1 and TRBJ2-7; TRBD1 matches 11 bases. Trimming took 6 bases from V and 6 from J; bases not matched to a gene: 7. CDR3 length equals 14 residues. Germline assignment: CDR1 WNHNN and CDR2 SYGVQD (reference sequence). The DNA for the CDR3 is TGCGCCAGCAGCCAAGCCGGGACAGGGGGCGAGCAGTACTTC. This translates into CASSQAGTGGEQYF.

CDR3 in DNA: TGTGCCAGCTCACCCTCCCGGAGGGGTGCATCCTACGAGCAGTACTTC. The encoded protein is CASSPSRRGASYEQYF. This chain uses TRBV18 with TRBJ2-7, with a possible D match to TRBD2 (6 bases). Germline values: CDR1 KGHSH, CDR2 LQKENI. The CDR3 extends over 16 amino acids. Trimming removed 3 bases from V and 1 base from J, with 16 bases in between.

Points on this clonotype: Sequence at one end of the junction differs from germline and may be a read error. The J gene is TRBJ2-3, the V gene TRBV20-1; 11 nucleotides agree with TRBD2. CDR1 and CDR2 (germline): DFQATT, SNEGSKA (reference sequence). The CDR3 has 15 amino acids. CDR3 in DNA: TGCAGTGCTAGTAGCGGGGGGGCTGATCAAGATACGCAGTGTTTT. Amino acid sequence: CSASSGGADQDTQCF.

The chain links TRBV27 to TRBJ1-6; 7 bases are shared with TRBD1. Germline V CDR1 and CDR2: MNHEY, SMNVEV (reference sequence). V was clipped by 4 bases and J by 1 base; unmatched bases: 7. The CDR3 totals 17 residues. The CDR3 reads CASSSDRVGSYNSPLHF. CDR3 coding DNA: TGTGCCAGCAGTTCCGACAGGGTTGGATCCTATAATTCACCCCTCCACTTT.

This clonotype was recorded at least ten times. The chain combines TRBV20-1 with TRBJ2-7; 9 bases fit TRBD2. The CDR3 covers 14 residues. V shed 6 bases, J shed 2 bases, and the junction held 8 bases outside the gene matches. Per germline, CDR1 DFQATT and CDR2 SNEGSKA (reference sequence). The CDR3 spells CSARGLAETYEQYF. DNA of the CDR3: TGCAGTGCCAGGGGACTAGCAGAAACCTACGAGCAGTACTTC.

J is TRBJ1-1 and V is TRBV7-9, with a weak D call TRBD1 (6 bases). The CDR3 totals 13 residues. Trimming pared 6 bases from V and 3 bases from J, leaving 11 bases between. CDR1 SEHNR and CDR2 FQNEAQ come from the germline V gene (reference sequence). CDR3 region: CASRAQGYTEAFF. In DNA form, the CDR3 reads TGTGCCAGCAGGGCCCAGGGGTACACTGAAGCTTTCTTT.